This T cell receptor beta chain was identified in a study of T and B cells in COVID-19 patients. TRB rearrangements were amplified by multiplex PCR with BIOMED2 TRB-A/B primers. TCRdb recomputed calls from the multiplex PCR reads with MiXCR, one row per CDR3 protein. The table records several thousand distinct CDR3 sequences, approximately 36% of them present only once. TRB was amplified from about 250-500 ng of blood genomic DNA. The J segment lost 4 bases and the V segment lost 3 bases, leaving 4 bases of the junction unmatched. Germline V gene lookup returns CDR1 SQVTM and CDR2 ANQGSEA. This CDR3 is 13 amino acids long. By sample fraction, this clonotype is medium-sized.

V usage is TRBV29-1 and J usage is TRBJ2-7; 9 nucleotides align to TRBD2. The sequence came from a human donor with active COVID-19. Sequencing input: blood. The CDR3 loop reads CSVEREGKYEQYF. CDR3 bases: TGCAGCGTTGAGCGGGAGGGCAAGTACGAGCAGTACTTC.